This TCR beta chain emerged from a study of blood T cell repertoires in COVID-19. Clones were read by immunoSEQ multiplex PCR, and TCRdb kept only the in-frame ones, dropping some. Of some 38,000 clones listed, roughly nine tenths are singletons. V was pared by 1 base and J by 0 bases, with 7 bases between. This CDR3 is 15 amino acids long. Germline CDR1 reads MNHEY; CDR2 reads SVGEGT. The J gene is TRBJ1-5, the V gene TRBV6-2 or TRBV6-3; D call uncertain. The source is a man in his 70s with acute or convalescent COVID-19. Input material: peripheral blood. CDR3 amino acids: CASSYWRDSNQPQHF. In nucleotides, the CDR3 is TGTGCCAGCAGTTACTGGAGGGATAGCAATCAGCCCCAGCATTTT.